This TCR beta chain was found in a study of T cell responses to AZD1222 COVID-19 vaccine. Repertoires were generated with immunoSEQ multiplex PCR, while TCRdb's copy carries only in-frame clones and drops some. Of 150,000 to 200,000 clones listed, about 91% are singletons. Trimming stripped 6 bases from V and 1 base from J, with 7 bases between. The CDR3 consists of 13 residues. The germline CDR1 and CDR2 sequences are MGHDK and SYGVNS. The source is an adult who received the AZD1222 COVID-19 vaccine. The starting material was peripheral blood, obtained 28 days after the second AZD1222 dose. The V call is TRBV25-1, the J call TRBJ1-3; D is unclear. For the CDR3, the DNA is TGTGCCAGCAGGATGACATCTGGAAACACCATATATTTT. Encoded protein: CASRMTSGNTIYF.